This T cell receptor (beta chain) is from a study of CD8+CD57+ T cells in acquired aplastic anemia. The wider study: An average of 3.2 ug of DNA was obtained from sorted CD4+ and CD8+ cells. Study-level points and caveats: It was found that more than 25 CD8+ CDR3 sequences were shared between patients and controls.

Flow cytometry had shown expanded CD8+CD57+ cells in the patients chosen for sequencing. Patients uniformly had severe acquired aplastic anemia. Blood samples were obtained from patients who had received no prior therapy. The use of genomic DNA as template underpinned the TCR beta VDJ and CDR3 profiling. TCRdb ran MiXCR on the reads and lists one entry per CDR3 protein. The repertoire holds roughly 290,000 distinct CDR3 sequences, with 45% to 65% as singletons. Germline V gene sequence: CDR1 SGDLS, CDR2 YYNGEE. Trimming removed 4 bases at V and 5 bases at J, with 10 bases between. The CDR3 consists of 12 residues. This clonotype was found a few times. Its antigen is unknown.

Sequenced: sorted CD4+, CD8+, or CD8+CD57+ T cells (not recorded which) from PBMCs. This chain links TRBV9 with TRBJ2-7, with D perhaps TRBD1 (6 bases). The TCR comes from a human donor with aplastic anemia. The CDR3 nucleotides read TGTGCCAGCAGCCCCACAGGGCACGAGCAGTACTTC. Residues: CASSPTGHEQYF.